The rows below give T cell receptor beta chains drawn from one sample of a study of T cells in Graves' hyperthyroidism and ophthalmopathy. TCRdb re-called the multiplex PCR reads with MiXCR, one entry per CDR3 protein. The sample records a few hundred thousand distinct CDR3 sequences, around 19% being singletons. Sequencing was carried out using blood. Source of these receptors: a man in his forties with Graves' hyperthyroidism. The CDR3 runs from the conserved cysteine through the conserved F or W. The D gene is left open where the match is weak. A clone size is listed for some rows: how often the clone was seen (once, few, many), or a class if it is expanded.

J: TRBJ2-1
size: few
V: TRBV5-1
D: TRBD2
CDR3: CASSQQAQGSGGGLEQFF
DNA: TGCGCCAGCAGCCAACAGGCACAGGGTAGCGGGGGGGGTCTTGAGCAGTTCTTC

J: TRBJ1-1
size: few
V: TRBV12-3/TRBV12-4
D: .
CDR3: CASSLNQGLNTEAFF
DNA: TGTGCCAGCAGTTTAAATCAGGGGTTGAACACTGAAGCTTTCTTT

J: TRBJ1-1
size: many
V: TRBV6-1
D: .
CDR3: CASSSGRMNTEAFF
DNA: TGTGCCAGCAGTTCCGGACGGATGAACACTGAAGCTTTCTTT

J: TRBJ1-2
size: few
V: TRBV10-3
D: .
CDR3: CAISDIRLGSNYGYTF
DNA: TGTGCCATCAGTGATATAAGGTTAGGGTCCAACTATGGCTACACCTTC

J: TRBJ2-1
size: many
V: TRBV9
D: .
CDR3: CASSVGGGGDEQFF
DNA: TGTGCCAGCAGCGTAGGTGGAGGGGGCGACGAGCAGTTCTTC

J: TRBJ1-5
size: once
V: TRBV7-3
D: .
CDR3: CASSADGNSNQPQHF
DNA: TGTGCCAGCAGCGCGGACGGCAATAGCAATCAGCCCCAGCATTTT

J: TRBJ1-1
size: few
V: TRBV25-1
D: TRBD1
CDR3: CASSPGTDSEAFF
DNA: TGTGCCAGCAGTCCCGGGACAGACTCTGAAGCTTTCTTT

J: TRBJ2-1
size: many
V: TRBV18
D: TRBD2
CDR3: CASSPLAGDNNEQFF
DNA: TGTGCCAGCTCACCACTAGCGGGGGACAACAATGAGCAGTTCTTC

J: TRBJ1-1
size: many
V: TRBV4-1
D: .
CDR3: CASSQEIGIMNTEAFF
DNA: TGCGCCAGCAGCCAAGAAATAGGCATAATGAACACTGAAGCTTTCTTT

J: TRBJ1-6
size: few
V: TRBV4-3
D: .
CDR3: CASSQEFTTSSYNSPLHF
DNA: TGCGCCAGCAGCCAAGAGTTTACGACAAGCTCCTATAATTCACCCCTCCACTTT

J: TRBJ1-5
size: many
V: TRBV28
D: .
CDR3: CASSLFKQPQHF
DNA: TGTGCCAGCAGTTTATTCAAGCAGCCCCAGCATTTT

J: TRBJ1-1
size: many
V: TRBV20-1
D: .
CDR3: CSATMGLEDTEAFF
DNA: TGCAGTGCTACAATGGGGTTGGAGGACACTGAAGCTTTCTTT

J: TRBJ2-5
size: many
V: TRBV11-2
D: TRBD1
CDR3: CASSPQPGQGKETQYF
DNA: TGTGCCAGCAGCCCCCAACCGGGACAGGGGAAAGAGACCCAGTACTTC

J: TRBJ1-3
size: .
V: TRBV19
D: .
CDR3: CASRIGGLSGNTIYF
DNA: TGTGCCAGTCGAATCGGGGGTCTCTCTGGAAACACCATATATTTT

J: TRBJ2-7
size: many
V: TRBV20-1
D: TRBD1
CDR3: CSALRDRAYEQYF
DNA: TGCAGTGCTCTCCGGGACAGGGCCTACGAGCAGTACTTC

J: TRBJ2-1
size: many
V: TRBV6-1
D: TRBD2
CDR3: CASSYPGTSGSNEQFF
DNA: TGTGCCAGCAGTTACCCCGGGACTAGCGGTTCCAATGAGCAGTTCTTC

J: TRBJ2-7
size: .
V: TRBV12-3/TRBV12-4
D: .
CDR3: CASSQPRTDYSYEQYF
DNA: TGTGCCAGCAGTCAACCTCGGACGGACTACTCCTACGAGCAGTACTTC

J: TRBJ2-7
size: .
V: TRBV5-1
D: TRBD1
CDR3: CASSLSNRGQSYEQYF
DNA: TGCGCCAGCAGCTTGAGTAACAGGGGGCAGTCCTACGAGCAGTACTTC

J: TRBJ2-1
size: many
V: TRBV5-1
D: .
CDR3: CASRIADISYNEQFF
DNA: TGCGCCAGCCGGATCGCCGACATTAGCTACAATGAGCAGTTCTTC

J: TRBJ1-2
size: many
V: TRBV30
D: .
CDR3: CAWSPQGGYGYTF
DNA: TGTGCCTGGAGCCCCCAGGGCGGCTATGGCTACACCTTC

J: TRBJ1-1
size: .
V: TRBV4-3
D: .
CDR3: CASSQGRVTLNPEAFF
DNA: TGCGCCAGCAGCCAAGGCAGGGTAACCCTAAATCCTGAAGCTTTCTTT

J: TRBJ1-2
size: once
V: TRBV29-1
D: .
CDR3: CSVEYRDNRGYTF
DNA: TGCAGCGTCGAATACCGGGACAATAGAGGCTACACCTTC

J: TRBJ2-1
size: many
V: TRBV7-8
D: .
CDR3: CASRVQGYEQFF
DNA: TGTGCCAGCAGGGTACAGGGCTATGAGCAGTTCTTC

J: TRBJ2-7
size: .
V: TRBV27
D: TRBD2
CDR3: CASSLWASGGVYEQYF
DNA: TGTGCCAGCAGTTTATGGGCTAGCGGGGGGGTCTACGAGCAGTACTTC

J: TRBJ1-1
size: .
V: TRBV9
D: .
CDR3: CASRKDTPGTEAFF
DNA: TGTGCCAGCAGGAAGGACACCCCCGGGACTGAAGCTTTCTTT

J: TRBJ1-1
size: many
V: TRBV20-1
D: TRBD1
CDR3: CSARGDRGNTEAFF
DNA: TGCAGTGCTAGGGGGGACAGGGGCAACACTGAAGCTTTCTTT

J: TRBJ1-6
size: .
V: TRBV3-1
D: .
CDR3: CASNQANNNSPLHF
DNA: TGTGCCAGCAACCAAGCGAACAATAATTCACCCCTCCACTTT

J: TRBJ1-5
size: many
V: TRBV6-2/TRBV6-3
D: .
CDR3: CASSPPGRLQPQHF
DNA: TGTGCCAGCAGTCCCCCCGGGAGGCTGCAGCCCCAGCATTTT

J: TRBJ1-2
size: many
V: TRBV7-2
D: .
CDR3: CASSLIVTNYGYTF
DNA: TGTGCCAGCAGCCTAATCGTCACCAACTATGGCTACACCTTC

J: TRBJ2-1
size: .
V: TRBV2
D: TRBD1
CDR3: CASSEARTGSKFF
DNA: TGTGCCAGCAGTGAAGCGAGGACAGGGTCAAAGTTCTTC

J: TRBJ2-3
size: many
V: TRBV7-2
D: .
CDR3: CASSFLQSTDTQYF
DNA: TGTGCCAGCAGCTTTTTGCAGAGCACAGATACGCAGTATTTT

J: TRBJ2-7
size: many
V: TRBV20-1
D: .
CDR3: CSARGTVYYEQYF
DNA: TGCAGTGCTAGAGGGACAGTCTACTACGAGCAGTACTTC

J: TRBJ2-7
size: .
V: TRBV20-1
D: TRBD2
CDR3: CSAYFTSGGRNEQYF
DNA: TGCAGTGCTTACTTCACTAGCGGGGGGCGCAACGAGCAGTACTTC

J: TRBJ1-5
size: many
V: TRBV15
D: .
CDR3: CATSRDLRFDQPQHF
DNA: TGTGCCACCAGCAGAGATCTGAGGTTTGACCAGCCCCAGCATTTT

J: TRBJ2-7
size: few
V: TRBV19
D: .
CDR3: CASTDSAYEQYF
DNA: TGTGCCAGTACGGACAGCGCCTACGAGCAGTACTTC

J: TRBJ2-3
size: few
V: TRBV10-3
D: TRBD2
CDR3: CAITGTSGGYTDTQYF
DNA: TGTGCCATCACTGGGACTAGCGGGGGATACACAGATACGCAGTATTTT